A selection of T cell receptor beta chains follows, all from one sample in a study of blood T cell repertoires in COVID-19. The table came from immunoSEQ multiplex PCR; TCRdb's copy has only in-frame clones and leaves some out. The repertoire holds roughly 8,500 clones, about 80% seen once, with approximately 7% in the top ten. The sample consisted of peripheral blood. These TCRs come from a man aged 65 to 85 with active COVID-19. Each CDR3 is given with its conserved first and last residue. Each record gives: CDR3 protein, CDR3 DNA, clone size, J gene, D gene, V gene. A D gene is named only where the DNA matches it firmly. Expanded clones get a size class; other rows say once, few or many, or leave the size out.

CAWTRGNNEQFF | TGTGCCTGGACCCGGGGGAACAATGAGCAGTTCTTC | . | TRBJ2-1 | . | TRBV30
CASRSGTGNEKLFF | TGTGCCAGCAGGTCCGGGACAGGGAATGAAAAACTGTTTTTT | . | TRBJ1-4 | TRBD1 | TRBV5-8
CASSDRGYEQYF | TGTGCCAGTAGTGATCGGGGTTACGAGCAGTACTTC | . | TRBJ2-7 | . | TRBV19
CASSQGLARNTGELFF | TGCGCCAGCAGCCAAGGACTAGCCAGGAACACCGGGGAGCTGTTTTTT | . | TRBJ2-2 | TRBD2 | TRBV4-1
CAISERTGGRLLNYGYTF | TGTGCCATCAGTGAAAGGACAGGGGGACGTTTACTAAACTATGGCTACACCTTC | . | TRBJ1-2 | TRBD1 | TRBV10-3
CASSLNSGGSETQYF | TGTGCCAGCAGCTTAAATAGCGGGGGCTCAGAGACCCAGTACTTC | . | TRBJ2-5 | TRBD2 | TRBV7-3
CASTPRARANTEAFF | TGTGCCAGCACCCCCAGGGCCCGGGCGAACACTGAAGCTTTCTTT | few | TRBJ1-1 | . | TRBV28
CASSYLDRSSSPLHF | TGTGCCAGCAGTTACTTAGACAGGAGCAGTTCACCCCTCCACTTT | . | TRBJ1-6 | . | TRBV6-6
CASSPLDRNYGYTF | TGTGCCAGCAGTCCTCTGGACAGGAACTATGGCTACACCTTC | . | TRBJ1-2 | TRBD1 | TRBV28
CASSLGTTGKTEAFF | TGCGCCAGCAGCTTGGGGACCACAGGGAAAACTGAAGCTTTCTTT | . | TRBJ1-1 | . | TRBV5-1
CASSPRGRGYYEQYF | TGTGCCAGCAGCCCCCGTGGCAGGGGCTACTACGAGCAGTACTTC | . | TRBJ2-7 | . | TRBV27
CASSGAAGSRTDTQYF | TGTGCCAGCAGTGGAGCGGCGGGTTCCCGCACAGATACGCAGTATTTT | . | TRBJ2-3 | . | TRBV6-1
CASSLAYEQFF | TGTGCCAGCAGCTTAGCGTATGAGCAGTTCTTC | . | TRBJ2-1 | . | TRBV11-2
CARSPLPGHGSYEQYF | TGTGCCAGAAGCCCGTTACCGGGACATGGTTCTTACGAGCAGTACTTC | . | TRBJ2-7 | . | TRBV5-3
CASSQPGTINYGYTF | TGCGCCAGCAGCCAACCAGGGACTATAAACTATGGCTACACCTTC | . | TRBJ1-2 | . | TRBV4-3
CASSNGLAGSIFLDTQYF | TGTGCCAGTAGTAACGGACTAGCGGGAAGCATTTTTTTAGATACGCAGTATTTT | . | TRBJ2-3 | TRBD2 | TRBV19
CASSPTGGGQPQHF | TGTGCCAGCAGTCCAACAGGGGGCGGACAGCCCCAGCATTTT | . | TRBJ1-5 | TRBD1 | TRBV25-1
CASSSQGYTEAFF | TGTGCCAGCAGCTCCCAGGGGTACACTGAAGCTTTCTTT | few | TRBJ1-1 | . | TRBV7-6
CASSMKRNYGYTF | TGTGCCAGTAGTATGAAGCGGAACTATGGCTACACCTTC | . | TRBJ1-2 | . | TRBV19
CASSPITSGSGNEQFF | TGTGCCAGCAGCCCAATCACTAGCGGGAGTGGAAATGAGCAGTTCTTC | . | TRBJ2-1 | TRBD2 | TRBV7-6